This T cell receptor (beta chain) derives from a study of T cell changes during pregnancy in multiple sclerosis. This table comes from immunoSEQ multiplex PCR, and its TCRdb copy is limited to in-frame clones, with some not included. The sample lists about 32,000 clones, 89% occurring once. Germline lookup yields CDR1 LGHNA and CDR2 YSLEER. There are 14 residues in the CDR3. Trimming took 1 base from V and 7 from J, leaving 11 bases between them. The source of this sequence is a female donor with multiple sclerosis, enrolled in a pregnancy study. The specimen comprised CD8+ T cells from peripheral blood mononuclear cells, sampled in the first trimester of pregnancy. The gene calls are TRBV4-3 and TRBJ1-5; possibly TRBD1 for D (6 bases). The CDR3 region is CASSQVYTGQPQHF. The CDR3 DNA is TGCGCCAGCAGCCAAGTGTATACAGGGCAGCCCCAGCATTTT.